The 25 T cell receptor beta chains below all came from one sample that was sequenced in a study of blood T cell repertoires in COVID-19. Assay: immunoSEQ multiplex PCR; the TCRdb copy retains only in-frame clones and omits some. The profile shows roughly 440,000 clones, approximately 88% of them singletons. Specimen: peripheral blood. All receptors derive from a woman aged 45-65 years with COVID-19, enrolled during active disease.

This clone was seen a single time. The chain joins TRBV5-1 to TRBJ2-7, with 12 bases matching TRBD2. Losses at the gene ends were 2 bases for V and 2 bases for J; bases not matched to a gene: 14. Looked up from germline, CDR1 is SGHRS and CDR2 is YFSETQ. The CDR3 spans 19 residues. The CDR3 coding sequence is TGCGCCAGCAGCTTTTCCCCTTTAGGACTAGCGGGGCGACCCTACGAGCAGTACTTC. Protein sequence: CASSFSPLGLAGRPYEQYF.

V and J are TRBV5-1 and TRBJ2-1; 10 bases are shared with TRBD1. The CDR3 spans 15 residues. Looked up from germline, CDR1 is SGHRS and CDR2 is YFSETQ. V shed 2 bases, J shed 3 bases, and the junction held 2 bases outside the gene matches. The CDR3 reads CASSLGTGVYNEQFF. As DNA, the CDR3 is TGCGCCAGCAGCTTAGGGACAGGGGTCTACAATGAGCAGTTCTTC.

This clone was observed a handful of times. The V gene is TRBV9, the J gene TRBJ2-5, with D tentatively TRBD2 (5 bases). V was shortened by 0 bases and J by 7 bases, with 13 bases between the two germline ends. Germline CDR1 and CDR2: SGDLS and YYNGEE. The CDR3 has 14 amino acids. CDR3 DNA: TGTGCCAGCAGCGTAGCCGAGCGCGAGGGGACCCAGTACTTC. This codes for CASSVAEREGTQYF.

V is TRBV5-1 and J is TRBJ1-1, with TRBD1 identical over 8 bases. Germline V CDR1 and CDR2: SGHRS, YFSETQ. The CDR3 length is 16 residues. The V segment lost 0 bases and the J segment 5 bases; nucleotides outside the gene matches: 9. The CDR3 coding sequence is TGCGCCAGCAGCTTGGTCTCAGGGGGCGCCTGGACTGAAGCTTTCTTT. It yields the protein CASSLVSGGAWTEAFF.

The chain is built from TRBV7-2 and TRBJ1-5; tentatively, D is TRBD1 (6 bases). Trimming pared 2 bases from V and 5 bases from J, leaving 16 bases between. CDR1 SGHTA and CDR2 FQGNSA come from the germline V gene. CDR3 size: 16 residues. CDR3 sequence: CASSLTGFRGDQPQHF. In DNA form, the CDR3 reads TGTGCCAGCAGCTTAACAGGGTTCCGAGGGGATCAGCCCCAGCATTTT.

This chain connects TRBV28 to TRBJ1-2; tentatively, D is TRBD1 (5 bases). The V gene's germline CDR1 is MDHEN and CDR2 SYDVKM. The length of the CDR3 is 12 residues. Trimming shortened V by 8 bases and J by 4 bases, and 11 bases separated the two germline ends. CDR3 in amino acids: CASGGEGYGYTF. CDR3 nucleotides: TGTGCCAGCGGAGGGGAGGGCTATGGCTACACCTTC.

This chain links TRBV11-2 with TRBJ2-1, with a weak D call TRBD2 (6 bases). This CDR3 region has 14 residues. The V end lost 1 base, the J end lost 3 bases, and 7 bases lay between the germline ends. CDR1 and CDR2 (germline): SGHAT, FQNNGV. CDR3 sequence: CASSLVGGYNEQFF. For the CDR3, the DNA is TGTGCCAGCAGCTTAGTGGGGGGCTACAATGAGCAGTTCTTC. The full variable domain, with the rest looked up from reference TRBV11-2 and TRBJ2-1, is EAGVAQSPRYKIIEKRQSVAFWCNPISGHATLYWYQQILGQGPKLLIQFQNNGVVDDSQLPKDRFSAERLKGVDSTLKIQPAKLEDSAVYLCASSLVGGYNEQFFGPGTRLTVL.

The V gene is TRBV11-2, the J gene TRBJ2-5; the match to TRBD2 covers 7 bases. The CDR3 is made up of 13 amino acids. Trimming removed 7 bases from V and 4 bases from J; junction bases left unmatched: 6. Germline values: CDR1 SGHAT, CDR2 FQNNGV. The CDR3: CASTRAGIETQYF. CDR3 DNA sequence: TGTGCCAGCACTCGAGCGGGGATAGAGACCCAGTACTTC.

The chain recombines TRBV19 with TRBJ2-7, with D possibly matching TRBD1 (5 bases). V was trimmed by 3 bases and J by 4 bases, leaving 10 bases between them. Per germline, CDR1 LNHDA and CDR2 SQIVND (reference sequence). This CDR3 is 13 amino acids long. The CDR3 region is CASSIRRGYEQYF. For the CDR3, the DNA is TGTGCCAGTAGTATCCGAAGGGGATACGAGCAGTACTTC.

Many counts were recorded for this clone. The CDR3: CASSPSDSRTEAFF. The CDR3 DNA sequence: TGTGCCAGCAGCCCATCGGACAGCCGGACTGAAGCTTTCTTT. The V gene is TRBV9, the J gene TRBJ1-1, with D tentatively TRBD1 (6 bases). This CDR3 comprises 14 residues. CDR1 is SGDLS and CDR2 is YYNGEE in the germline V gene. Trimming took 4 bases from V and 5 from J, leaving 15 bases between them.

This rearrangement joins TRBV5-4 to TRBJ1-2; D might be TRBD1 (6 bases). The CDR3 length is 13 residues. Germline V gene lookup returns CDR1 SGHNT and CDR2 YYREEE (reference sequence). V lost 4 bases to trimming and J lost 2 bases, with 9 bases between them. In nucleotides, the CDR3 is TGTGCCAGCAGCCCCGGGACAAACTATGGCTACACCTTC. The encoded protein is CASSPGTNYGYTF.

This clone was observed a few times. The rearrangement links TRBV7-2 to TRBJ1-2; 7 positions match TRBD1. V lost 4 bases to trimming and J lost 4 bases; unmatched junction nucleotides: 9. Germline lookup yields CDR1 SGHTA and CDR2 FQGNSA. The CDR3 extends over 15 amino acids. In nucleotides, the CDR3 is TGTGCCAGCAGCTCATCGGACAGGAAGGCCTATGGCTACACCTTC. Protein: CASSSSDRKAYGYTF.

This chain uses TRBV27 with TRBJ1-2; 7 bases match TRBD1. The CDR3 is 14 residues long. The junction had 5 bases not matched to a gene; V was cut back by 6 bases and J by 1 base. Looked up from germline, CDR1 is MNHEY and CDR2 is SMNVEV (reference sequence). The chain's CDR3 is CASRPGTVNYGYTF. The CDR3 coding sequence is TGTGCCAGCAGACCCGGGACAGTTAACTATGGCTACACCTTC.

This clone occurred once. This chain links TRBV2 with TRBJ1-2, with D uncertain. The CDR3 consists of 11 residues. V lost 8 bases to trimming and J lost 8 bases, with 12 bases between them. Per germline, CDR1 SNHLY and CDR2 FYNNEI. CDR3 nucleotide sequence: TGTGCCAGCCTTAGCACGGAGGGCTACACCTTC. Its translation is CASLSTEGYTF.

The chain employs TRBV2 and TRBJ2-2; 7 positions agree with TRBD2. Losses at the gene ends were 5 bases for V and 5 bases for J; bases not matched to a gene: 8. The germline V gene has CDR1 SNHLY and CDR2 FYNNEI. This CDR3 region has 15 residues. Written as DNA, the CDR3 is TGTGCCAGCAGTAAATCGTGGGGGGGGACCGGGGAGCTGTTTTTT. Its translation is CASSKSWGGTGELFF. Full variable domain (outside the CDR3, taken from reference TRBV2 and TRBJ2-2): EPEVTQTPSHQVTQMGQEVILRCVPISNHLYFYWYRQILGQKVEFLVSFYNNEISEKSEIFDDQFSVERPDGSNFTLKIRSTKLEDSAMYFCASSKSWGGTGELFFGEGSRLTVL.

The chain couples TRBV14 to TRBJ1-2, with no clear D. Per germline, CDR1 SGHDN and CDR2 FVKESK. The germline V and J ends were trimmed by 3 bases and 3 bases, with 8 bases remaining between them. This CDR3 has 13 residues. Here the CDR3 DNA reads TGTGCCAGCAGCCAGAGGGTATACTATGGCTACACCTTC. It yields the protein CASSQRVYYGYTF.

The CDR3 nucleotides read TGTGCTAGTGGTTTGATGAGCGGGGCTCAGGGTGAGCAGTTCTTC. It encodes CASGLMSGAQGEQFF. V gene TRBV12-5 combines with J gene TRBJ2-1, with 7 bases that match TRBD2. Germline V gene sequence: CDR1 LGHNT, CDR2 FRNRAP. Unmatched junction bases numbered 10, after V lost 2 bases and J lost 9 bases. The CDR3 spans 15 residues.

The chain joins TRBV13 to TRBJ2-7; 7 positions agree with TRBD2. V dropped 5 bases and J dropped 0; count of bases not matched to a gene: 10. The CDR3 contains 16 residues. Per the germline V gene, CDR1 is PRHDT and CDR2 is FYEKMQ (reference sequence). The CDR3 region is CASSPASGARSYEQYF. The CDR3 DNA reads TGTGCCAGCAGCCCAGCGAGCGGGGCCCGCTCCTACGAGCAGTACTTC.

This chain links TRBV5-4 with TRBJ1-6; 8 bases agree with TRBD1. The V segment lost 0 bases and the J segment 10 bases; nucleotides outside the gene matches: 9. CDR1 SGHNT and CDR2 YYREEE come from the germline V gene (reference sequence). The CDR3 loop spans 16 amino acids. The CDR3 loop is CASSLGTGSLGSPLHF. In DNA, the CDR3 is TGTGCCAGCAGCTTGGGGACAGGGTCTTTAGGGTCACCCCTCCACTTT.

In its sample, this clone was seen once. CDR3 in amino acids: CASSVEGQNYGYTF. In DNA, the CDR3 is TGTGCCAGCAGCGTAGAGGGGCAGAACTATGGCTACACCTTC. The V gene is TRBV9, the J gene TRBJ1-2; TRBD1 might be the D (5 bases). The V and J ends lost 0 bases and 2 bases respectively, with 8 bases between them. Germline values: CDR1 SGDLS, CDR2 YYNGEE. This CDR3 region has 14 residues.

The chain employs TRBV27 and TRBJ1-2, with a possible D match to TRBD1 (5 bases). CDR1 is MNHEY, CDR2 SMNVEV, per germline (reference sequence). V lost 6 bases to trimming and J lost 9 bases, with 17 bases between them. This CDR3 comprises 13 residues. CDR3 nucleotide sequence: TGTGCCAGCAGGCGGGACCCCCAGATGCGCTACACCTTC. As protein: CASRRDPQMRYTF.

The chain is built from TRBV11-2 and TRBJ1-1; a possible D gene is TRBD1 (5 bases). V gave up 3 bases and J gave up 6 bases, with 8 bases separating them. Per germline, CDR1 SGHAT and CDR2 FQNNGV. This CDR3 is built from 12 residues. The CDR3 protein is CASSLTVSEAFF. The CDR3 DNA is TGTGCCAGCAGCTTGACAGTCTCTGAAGCTTTCTTT.

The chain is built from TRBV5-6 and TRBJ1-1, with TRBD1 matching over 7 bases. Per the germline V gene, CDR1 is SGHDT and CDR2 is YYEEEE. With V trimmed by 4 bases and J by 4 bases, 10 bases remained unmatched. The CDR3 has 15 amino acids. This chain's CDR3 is CASSTTGDLSTEAFF. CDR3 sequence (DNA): TGTGCCAGCAGCACAACAGGGGATTTGAGCACTGAAGCTTTCTTT.

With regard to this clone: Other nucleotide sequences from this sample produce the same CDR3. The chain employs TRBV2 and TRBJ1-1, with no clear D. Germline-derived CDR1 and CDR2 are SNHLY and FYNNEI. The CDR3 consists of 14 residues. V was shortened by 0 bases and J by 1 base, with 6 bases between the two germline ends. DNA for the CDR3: TGTGCCAGCAGTGAAGCGAGAGGGAACACTGAAGCTTTCTTT. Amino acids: CASSEARGNTEAFF.

The CDR3, as DNA: TGTGCCAGCAGCCAAGCAGGGTACCGAACCACTGAAGCTTTCTTT. Translation: CASSQAGYRTTEAFF. The chain combines TRBV3-1 (or the pseudogene TRBV3-2) with TRBJ1-1, with a weak D call TRBD1 (5 bases). In germline, CDR1 is LGHDT, CDR2 YNNKEL (reference sequence). Trimming stripped 1 base from V and 4 bases from J, with 13 bases between. CDR3 length: 15 amino acids.